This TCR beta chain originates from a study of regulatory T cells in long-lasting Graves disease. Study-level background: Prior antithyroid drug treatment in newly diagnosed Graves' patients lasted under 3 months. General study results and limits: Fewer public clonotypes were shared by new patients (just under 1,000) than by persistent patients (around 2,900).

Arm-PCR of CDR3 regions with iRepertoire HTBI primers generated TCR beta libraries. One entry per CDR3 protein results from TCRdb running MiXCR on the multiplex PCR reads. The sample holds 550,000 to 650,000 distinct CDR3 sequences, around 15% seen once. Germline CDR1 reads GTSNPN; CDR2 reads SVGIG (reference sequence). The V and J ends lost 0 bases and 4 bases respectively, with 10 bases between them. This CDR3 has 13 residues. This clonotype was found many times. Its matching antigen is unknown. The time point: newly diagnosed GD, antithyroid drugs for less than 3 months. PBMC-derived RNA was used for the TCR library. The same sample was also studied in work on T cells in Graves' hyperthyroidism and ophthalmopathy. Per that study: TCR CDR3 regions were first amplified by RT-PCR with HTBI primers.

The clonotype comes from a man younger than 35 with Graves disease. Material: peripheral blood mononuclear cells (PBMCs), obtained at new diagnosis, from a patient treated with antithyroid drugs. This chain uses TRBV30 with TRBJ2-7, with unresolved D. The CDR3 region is CAWSVSVFYEQYF. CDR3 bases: TGTGCCTGGAGTGTTTCGGTTTTTTACGAGCAGTACTTC.